This TCR beta chain was retrieved from a study of control samples from healthy donors and cancer patients. The count of this clone is one. The protocol was immunoSEQ multiplex PCR, while the TCRdb copy is restricted to in-frame clones and leaves out a portion. The sample carries about 40,000 clones, around nine tenths recorded once. Trimming took off 7 bases at V and 3 bases at J, with 7 bases between the two ends. The CDR3 runs 12 residues. The germline V gene encodes CDR1 MNHEY and CDR2 SVGAGI. The specimen sequenced was blood. The TCR comes from a woman between 50 and 59 years old in good health. This sequence joins TRBV6-5 and TRBJ1-3; D not certain. The CDR3 sequence is CASIRSGNTIYF. In DNA form, the CDR3 reads TGTGCCAGCATCCGGAGTGGAAACACCATATATTTT.